Below are 7 T cell receptor beta chains sequenced from a single sample in a study of PD-L1 blockade in urothelial cancer. Profiling relied on immunoSEQ multiplex PCR, and the TCRdb table lists in-frame clones only, not all of them. The sample carries approximately 110,000 clones, around 82% recorded once. Specimen: PBMCs, collected around atezolizumab (anti-PD-L1) treatment. These TCRs come from a man aged 50-60 years with urothelial cancer.

This sequence joins TRBV30 and TRBJ2-2; D not resolved. V dropped 0 bases and J dropped 3 bases, with 11 bases sitting between them. The CDR3 contains 15 residues. The germline gives CDR1 GTSNPN, CDR2 SVGIG (reference sequence). Written as DNA, the CDR3 is TGTGCCTGGAGTGTAATGGGCGCGTACACCGGGGAGCTGTTTTTT. Protein product: CAWSVMGAYTGELFF.

This chain connects TRBV9 to TRBJ2-7; weak D call: TRBD1 (6 bases). Germline CDR1 SGDLS, CDR2 YYNGEE. The V end was cut by 4 bases, the J end by 2 bases, with 16 bases between. There are 15 residues in the CDR3. The CDR3 here is CASSPRVDSPYEQYF. CDR3 in DNA: TGTGCCAGCAGCCCCCGGGTGGACAGTCCCTACGAGCAGTACTTC. Together with reference TRBV9 and TRBJ2-7, the CDR3 gives the full variable domain: DSGVTQTPKHLITATGQRVTLRCSPRSGDLSVYWYQQSLDQGLQFLIQYYNGEERAKGNILERFSAQQFPDLHSELNLSSLELGDSALYFCASSPRVDSPYEQYFGPGTRLTVT.

The chain carries TRBV30 and TRBJ1-2; D is undetermined. The CDR3 is 13 amino acids. V lost 3 bases and J 6 bases, leaving 14 bases between the germline ends. Per germline, CDR1 GTSNPN and CDR2 SVGIG (reference sequence). The CDR3 reads CAWSHWREDGYTF. The CDR3 nucleotides read TGTGCCTGGAGCCACTGGAGGGAGGATGGCTACACCTTC.

The chain's CDR3 is CASSLGTSISDEQFF. In DNA form, the CDR3 reads TGTGCCAGCAGCTTGGGGACTAGCATTAGCGATGAGCAGTTCTTC. This chain links TRBV5-4 with TRBJ2-1; 8 bases line up with TRBD2. The germline V gene has CDR1 SGHNT and CDR2 YYREEE (reference sequence). J was trimmed by 8 bases and V by 0 bases; bases with no gene match: 7. The CDR3 sequence is 15 residues long. The variable domain in full, completed from reference TRBV5-4 and TRBJ2-1, reads ETGVTQSPTHLIKTRGQQVTLRCSSQSGHNTVSWYQQALGQGPQFIFQYYREEENGRGNFPPRFSGLQFPNYSSELNVNALELDDSALYLCASSLGTSISDEQFFGPGTRLTVL.

The rearrangement joins TRBV28 to TRBJ2-1; 10 nucleotides line up with TRBD1. From germline, CDR1 is MDHEN and CDR2 SYDVKM. The CDR3 consists of 15 residues. V gave up 6 bases and J gave up 8 bases; unmatched junction bases: 10. CDR3 bases: TGTGCCAGCAGCCTGGGACAGGGGTGGGTAGATGAGCAGTTCTTC. Translation gives CASSLGQGWVDEQFF.

This clone was detected only a few times. This chain connects TRBV15 to TRBJ2-1; D ambiguous. V gave up 2 bases and J gave up 10 bases, with 12 bases separating them. The CDR3 has 13 amino acids. Germline CDR1 and CDR2: LNHNV and YYDKDF (reference sequence). For the CDR3, the DNA is TGTGCCACCAGCAGATATGGGCCCTCGGAGCAGTTCTTC. It encodes CATSRYGPSEQFF.

The chain recombines TRBV28 with TRBJ1-2; a weak D match, TRBD1 (5 bases). Germline-derived CDR1 and CDR2 are MDHEN and SYDVKM. Trimming left V 6 bases short and J 4 bases short, with 12 bases between. The CDR3 runs to 13 residues. CDR3 amino acids: CASSSGLFYGYTF. DNA for the CDR3: TGTGCCAGCAGCTCGGGACTTTTCTATGGCTACACCTTC.